Included here is one T cell receptor (beta chain) sequence, with context. The same CDR3 arises from other DNA sequences in this sample as well. The data originate from a study of blood T cell repertoires in COVID-19. In the study overall: T cells, B-cell-depleted T cells, or PBMCs supplied cDNA or gDNA.

V was trimmed by 2 bases and J by 8 bases, leaving 6 bases between them. CDR1 and CDR2 (germline): MDHEN, SYDVKM. The CDR3 runs 11 residues. Study processing details: Estimation of nucleated cell counts relied on the amplification of reference gene primers. Here immunoSEQ multiplex PCR was the method, and the copy in TCRdb shows in-frame clones only, minus some. D and trimming were read from the DNA, whereas the V and J calls and clone size are those reported in that table. The table has 200,000 to 250,000 clones, approximately 83% seen once. Clinical history reported by participants formed the basis on which cohorts were assigned.

The source is a middle-aged woman with acute COVID-19. V and J are TRBV28 and TRBJ1-1, with D hard to call. The source material was PBMCs or T cells enriched from blood (not recorded which). The CDR3 bases are TGTGCCAGCAGTTTAAGTCGGGAAGCTTTCTTT. This gives the protein CASSLSREAFF.